This T cell receptor beta chain emerged from a study of naive and memory T cell subsets. Blood and skin TCR RNA was reverse transcribed with alpha and beta constant primers. Four PCR rounds used nested alpha and beta constant region primers plus the SP2 primer. Each CDR3 protein is one row after TCRdb ran MiXCR on the 5' RACE reads. The table includes some 22,000 distinct CDR3 sequences, roughly 4.1% detected once. Study observations and caveats: The RNA method is potentially sensitive to activation and differentiation changes.

Whole-blood samples were 2.5 to 3 ml of peripheral blood from healthy adult volunteers. TCR cDNA received a 3' ligated oligonucleotide that carried a UMI. Reverse transcription used DNase-treated unsorted total RNA, aiming for roughly 1 to 1,100 ng. This clonotype was detected ten times or more. Antigen: not known. This receptor was identified in a male donor in good health.

CDR3 DNA sequence: TGTGCCAGCAGTCCACCGTGGGGGGGAATGAACACTGAAGCTTTCTTT. This sequence encodes CASSPPWGGMNTEAFF. The chain couples TRBV12-3 or TRBV12-4 to TRBJ1-1; a possible D gene is TRBD1 (5 bases). Deletions cut 5 bases from V and 0 bases from J, with 16 bases between. The CDR3 has 16 residues.